This TCR beta chain was observed in a study of early T cells in non-severe SARS-CoV-2 infection. Study-level background: Sequenced material consisted of bulk RNA (from unsorted whole blood), and chains were unpaired.

Findings of the study overall: Using VDJdb, the matching emphasized anti-spike CD8 responses while missing private and CD4 specificities.

Unique molecular identifiers were attached to individual cDNA molecules. From the 5' RACE reads, TCRdb called clonotypes with MiXCR, one entry per CDR3 protein. The sample contains some 80,000 distinct CDR3 sequences, roughly 12% of which appear only once. This clonotype was seen a few times. Its matching antigen is unknown. CDR1 is PRHDT, CDR2 FYEKMQ, per germline (reference sequence). Between the trimmed V and J ends, which lost 2 bases and 0 bases, there was a span of 7 bases. This CDR3 has 14 amino acids. Material: whole blood. The TCR comes from an adult who was a healthcare worker with PCR-confirmed SARS-CoV-2 infection or an uninfected control (not recorded which). V usage is TRBV13 and J usage is TRBJ1-1; D is ambiguous. The CDR3 sequence is CASSLRRMNTEAFF. CDR3 sequence (DNA): TGTGCCAGCAGCTTACGGCGGATGAACACTGAAGCTTTCTTT. The full variable domain, with the rest looked up from reference TRBV13 and TRBJ1-1, is AAGVIQSPRHLIKEKRETATLKCYPIPRHDTVYWYQQGPGQDPQFLISFYEKMQSDKGSIPDRFSAQQFSDYHSELNMSSLELGDSALYFCASSLRRMNTEAFFGQGTRLTVV.